This T cell receptor (beta chain) derives from a study of identical twins. Overall study results and limits: Fewer insertions marked abundant cord blood beta clonotypes; young adult naive trended weakly, memory not at all. In monozygotic twins, models underestimated the sharing of out-of-frame TCR alpha.

V lost 0 bases and J lost 4, with 13 bases in between. The CDR3 is 16 residues long. In germline, CDR1 is MRHNA, CDR2 SNTAGT. Only a few counts were recorded for this clonotype. As yet, its antigen is unknown. With template switching, a universal primer site was added, and the cDNA carried unique molecular identifiers. MiXCR, run by TCRdb on the 5' RACE reads, gives a single entry per CDR3 protein. The sample carries roughly 290,000 distinct CDR3 sequences, 6.5% to 9.5% recorded once. The sample was also linked to a second study, of yellow fever vaccine responses in identical twins.

The chain couples TRBV6-4 to TRBJ2-1; tentatively, D is TRBD2 (6 bases). Sequenced material: memory (CD45RO+) T cells sorted from blood. This clonotype was sampled from a woman aged 18-30 years in good health. CDR3: CASSDSGGNPYNEQFF. CDR3 sequence (DNA): TGTGCCAGCAGTGACTCCGGGGGTAACCCTTACAATGAGCAGTTCTTC.